This is a list of T cell receptor beta chains from one sample in a study of shared clonotypes between healthy human individuals. TCRdb's copy holds only in-frame clones and misses some; the assay was immunoSEQ multiplex PCR. The repertoire consists of about 2.1 million clones, with 85% to 95% occurring once and the leading ten covering 1.5% to 2%. The sequenced sample consisted of naive CD8+ T cells from PBMCs. The receptors originated from a man between 18 and 35 years old in good health. Some clones in this sample may be carry-over from other donors' samples. The CDR3 runs from the conserved cysteine through the conserved F or W. The D gene is left open where the match is weak. Some rows mark clone size as missing; the rest say once, few, many or name a class of expanded clone.

d_gene: -
j_gene: TRBJ2-7
abundance: -
v_gene: TRBV5-1
CDR3aa: CASSRDVSTSSYEQYF
CDR3nt: TGCGCCAGCAGCCGGGACGTATCCACGAGCTCCTACGAGCAGTACTTC

d_gene: TRBD2
j_gene: TRBJ2-1
abundance: -
v_gene: TRBV27
CDR3aa: CASSLREARHNEQFF
CDR3nt: TGTGCCAGCAGTTTGCGGGAGGCCCGCCACAATGAGCAGTTCTTC

d_gene: TRBD1
j_gene: TRBJ2-7
abundance: -
v_gene: TRBV27
CDR3aa: CASSPLDRVSYEQYF
CDR3nt: TGTGCCAGCAGTCCCTTGGACAGGGTCTCCTACGAGCAGTACTTC

d_gene: TRBD2
j_gene: TRBJ2-2
abundance: -
v_gene: TRBV19
CDR3aa: CATLRGRRNTGELFF
CDR3nt: TGTGCCACCCTGCGCGGGAGGAGGAACACCGGGGAGCTGTTTTTT

d_gene: -
j_gene: TRBJ1-1
abundance: -
v_gene: TRBV7-9
CDR3aa: CASRQHNTEAFF
CDR3nt: TGTGCCAGCAGACAACACAACACTGAAGCTTTCTTT

d_gene: -
j_gene: TRBJ2-5
abundance: -
v_gene: TRBV4-1
CDR3aa: CASSPRAQGTQYF
CDR3nt: TGCGCCAGCAGCCCCCGGGCCCAAGGGACCCAGTACTTC

d_gene: -
j_gene: TRBJ2-1
abundance: once
v_gene: TRBV7-3
CDR3aa: CASSQGHGLSDSNEQFF
CDR3nt: TGTGCCAGCAGTCAAGGCCACGGCCTTTCAGATTCCAATGAGCAGTTCTTC

d_gene: -
j_gene: TRBJ1-6
abundance: -
v_gene: TRBV28
CDR3aa: CASTTRVSYNSPLHF
CDR3nt: TGTGCCAGCACCACCAGGGTCTCCTATAATTCACCCCTCCACTTT

d_gene: -
j_gene: TRBJ2-7
abundance: -
v_gene: TRBV19
CDR3aa: CASSTSGYLYEQYF
CDR3nt: TGTGCCAGTAGTACGTCCGGTTACCTCTACGAGCAGTACTTC

d_gene: TRBD1
j_gene: TRBJ1-2
abundance: -
v_gene: TRBV5-4
CDR3aa: CASSPGQGALYGYTF
CDR3nt: TGTGCCAGCAGCCCGGGACAGGGGGCCCTCTATGGCTACACCTTC

d_gene: TRBD2
j_gene: TRBJ2-5
abundance: -
v_gene: TRBV28
CDR3aa: CASSLLSEGLAGRETQYF
CDR3nt: TGTGCCAGCAGTTTATTATCAGAGGGCCTAGCGGGACGAGAGACCCAGTACTTC

d_gene: TRBD2
j_gene: TRBJ2-2
abundance: -
v_gene: TRBV14
CDR3aa: CASSQPRLAGVGTGELFF
CDR3nt: TGTGCCAGCAGCCAACCCCGACTAGCGGGAGTGGGAACCGGGGAGCTGTTTTTT

d_gene: -
j_gene: TRBJ1-1
abundance: -
v_gene: TRBV7-9
CDR3aa: CASSLRDGMNTEAFF
CDR3nt: TGTGCCAGCAGCTTAAGGGACGGTATGAACACTGAAGCTTTCTTT

d_gene: -
j_gene: TRBJ1-2
abundance: -
v_gene: TRBV28
CDR3aa: CASSQGPGAANYGYTF
CDR3nt: TGTGCCAGCAGTCAGGGACCGGGGGCTGCTAACTATGGCTACACCTTC

d_gene: -
j_gene: TRBJ2-3
abundance: -
v_gene: TRBV5-1
CDR3aa: CASSFEGKDTQYF
CDR3nt: TGCGCCAGCAGCTTTGAGGGGAAAGATACGCAGTATTTT

d_gene: -
j_gene: TRBJ2-7
abundance: -
v_gene: TRBV5-1
CDR3aa: CASSLEAEQYF
CDR3nt: TGCGCCAGCAGCTTGGAGGCCGAGCAGTACTTC

d_gene: -
j_gene: TRBJ2-5
abundance: -
v_gene: TRBV25-1
CDR3aa: CASSEWAGTVSTQYF
CDR3nt: TGTGCCAGCAGTGAATGGGCGGGGACCGTCTCGACCCAGTACTTC

d_gene: -
j_gene: TRBJ2-1
abundance: -
v_gene: TRBV6-5
CDR3aa: CASSYGSAEEQFF
CDR3nt: TGTGCCAGCAGTTACGGGTCGGCAGAAGAGCAGTTCTTC

d_gene: -
j_gene: TRBJ2-5
abundance: -
v_gene: TRBV29-1
CDR3aa: CSVEPRGGRETQYF
CDR3nt: TGCAGCGTTGAACCCCGCGGGGGCCGAGAGACCCAGTACTTC

d_gene: TRBD1
j_gene: TRBJ2-5
abundance: -
v_gene: TRBV7-9
CDR3aa: CAGGDIYWTGGESGETQYF
CDR3nt: TGTGCGGGCGGTGACATCTACTGGACAGGGGGCGAGTCGGGAGAGACCCAGTACTTC

d_gene: -
j_gene: TRBJ2-5
abundance: once
v_gene: TRBV28
CDR3aa: CASTGSGTQETQYF
CDR3nt: TGTGCCAGCACAGGATCCGGGACCCAGGAGACCCAGTACTTC

d_gene: TRBD1
j_gene: TRBJ2-3
abundance: -
v_gene: TRBV18
CDR3aa: CASSPQDRADTQYF
CDR3nt: TGTGCCAGCTCACCGCAGGACAGGGCAGATACGCAGTATTTT

d_gene: -
j_gene: TRBJ1-5
abundance: -
v_gene: TRBV18
CDR3aa: CASSPGTGNQPQHF
CDR3nt: TGTGCCAGCTCCCCCGGGACGGGCAATCAGCCCCAGCATTTT

d_gene: TRBD2
j_gene: TRBJ2-7
abundance: -
v_gene: TRBV6-6
CDR3aa: CASELAGGPSYEQYF
CDR3nt: TGTGCCAGCGAATTAGCGGGAGGCCCCTCCTACGAGCAGTACTTC

d_gene: -
j_gene: TRBJ2-7
abundance: once
v_gene: TRBV28
CDR3aa: CASSDPVEQYF
CDR3nt: TGTGCCAGCAGTGACCCGGTCGAGCAGTACTTC

d_gene: TRBD2
j_gene: TRBJ2-7
abundance: -
v_gene: TRBV6-1
CDR3aa: CASSEALWREVSREQYF
CDR3nt: TGTGCCAGCAGTGAAGCGCTTTGGCGGGAGGTATCGAGGGAGCAGTACTTC

d_gene: -
j_gene: TRBJ2-6
abundance: -
v_gene: TRBV15
CDR3aa: CATSRGRPQEEASGANVLTF
CDR3nt: TGTGCCACCAGCAGAGGTAGGCCACAGGAAGAAGCCTCTGGGGCCAACGTCCTGACTTTC

d_gene: -
j_gene: TRBJ2-1
abundance: -
v_gene: TRBV6-1
CDR3aa: CASSEAARNEQFF
CDR3nt: TGTGCCAGCAGTGAAGCGGCTCGCAATGAGCAGTTCTTC

d_gene: -
j_gene: TRBJ1-5
abundance: -
v_gene: TRBV19
CDR3aa: CASSIDPSPGNQPQHF
CDR3nt: TGTGCCAGTAGTATAGACCCCAGCCCGGGGAATCAGCCCCAGCATTTT

d_gene: -
j_gene: TRBJ1-2
abundance: -
v_gene: TRBV6-1
CDR3aa: CASSEWKTNYGYTF
CDR3nt: TGTGCCAGCAGTGAATGGAAGACTAACTATGGCTACACCTTC

d_gene: TRBD1
j_gene: TRBJ2-2
abundance: once
v_gene: TRBV27
CDR3aa: CASRLTGGNTGELFF
CDR3nt: TGTGCCAGCAGGCTGACAGGGGGGAACACCGGGGAGCTGTTTTTT

d_gene: TRBD1
j_gene: TRBJ2-7
abundance: -
v_gene: TRBV10-2
CDR3aa: CASSELGTGVVEEQYF
CDR3nt: TGCGCCAGCAGTGAGTTAGGGACAGGGGTCGTGGAGGAGCAGTACTTC